Listed here are 5 T cell receptor beta chains from one sample, sequenced in a study of blood T cell repertoires in COVID-19. TCRdb's copy holds only in-frame clones and misses some; the assay was immunoSEQ multiplex PCR. The data hold fewer than 350,000 clones, with 70% to 90% observed a single time. Sequences were obtained from peripheral blood. These receptors came from a man younger than 35 with active or convalescent COVID-19.

CDR3 residues: CASSLFVSGGIRETQYF. In DNA, the CDR3 is TGTGCCAGCAGCTTATTCGTTAGCGGGGGCATCAGGGAGACCCAGTACTTC. The chain couples TRBV11-2 to TRBJ2-5; 9 bases are a match to TRBD2. V shed 2 bases, J shed 5 bases, and the junction held 12 bases outside the gene matches. Germline V lookup: CDR1 SGHAT, CDR2 FQNNGV. CDR3 length: 17 amino acids. Based on the CDR3 plus reference TRBV11-2 and TRBJ2-5, the full variable domain is EAGVAQSPRYKIIEKRQSVAFWCNPISGHATLYWYQQILGQGPKLLIQFQNNGVVDDSQLPKDRFSAERLKGVDSTLKIQPAKLEDSAVYLCASSLFVSGGIRETQYFGPGTRLLVL.

This chain uses TRBV28 with TRBJ1-6, with D unclear. The CDR3 extends over 14 amino acids. Germline-derived CDR1 and CDR2 are MDHEN and SYDVKM. Trimming cost V 3 bases and J 9 bases, with 12 bases left between them. CDR3 coding DNA: TGTGCCAGCAGTTTTTGGCAGGCGGGTTCACCCCTCCACTTT. It codes for CASSFWQAGSPLHF.

This rearrangement joins TRBV21-1 to TRBJ2-1; TRBD2, as called in the table, went unchecked against the DNA. TRBV21-1 is reported as a pseudogene. This CDR3 spans 14 amino acids. CDR3 sequence reads: CASSKVGLKDEQFF. DNA of the CDR3: TGTGCCAGCAGCAAAGTGGGACTTAAGGATGAGCAGTTCTTC.

This clone has a single count. CDR3 sequence reads: CASSPETISYGYTF. In nucleotides, the CDR3 is TGTGCCAGCTCACCAGAGACAATCTCCTATGGCTACACCTTC. The chain recombines TRBV18 with TRBJ1-2; D uncertain. Germline CDR1 and CDR2: KGHSH and LQKENI. V was cut by 2 bases and J by 4 bases, with 11 bases left in between. The CDR3 is made up of 14 amino acids.

J is TRBJ1-4 and V is TRBV6-6; the D gene is possibly TRBD1 (6 bases). The ends were cut back, 5 bases at V and 7 bases at J, with 17 bases in the middle. This CDR3 has 15 residues. Germline CDR1 reads MNHNY; CDR2 reads SVGAGI (reference sequence). The CDR3 DNA reads as TGTGCCAGCAGTATGGGACACAGTGAGATTGAAAAACTGTTTTTT. As protein: CASSMGHSEIEKLFF.